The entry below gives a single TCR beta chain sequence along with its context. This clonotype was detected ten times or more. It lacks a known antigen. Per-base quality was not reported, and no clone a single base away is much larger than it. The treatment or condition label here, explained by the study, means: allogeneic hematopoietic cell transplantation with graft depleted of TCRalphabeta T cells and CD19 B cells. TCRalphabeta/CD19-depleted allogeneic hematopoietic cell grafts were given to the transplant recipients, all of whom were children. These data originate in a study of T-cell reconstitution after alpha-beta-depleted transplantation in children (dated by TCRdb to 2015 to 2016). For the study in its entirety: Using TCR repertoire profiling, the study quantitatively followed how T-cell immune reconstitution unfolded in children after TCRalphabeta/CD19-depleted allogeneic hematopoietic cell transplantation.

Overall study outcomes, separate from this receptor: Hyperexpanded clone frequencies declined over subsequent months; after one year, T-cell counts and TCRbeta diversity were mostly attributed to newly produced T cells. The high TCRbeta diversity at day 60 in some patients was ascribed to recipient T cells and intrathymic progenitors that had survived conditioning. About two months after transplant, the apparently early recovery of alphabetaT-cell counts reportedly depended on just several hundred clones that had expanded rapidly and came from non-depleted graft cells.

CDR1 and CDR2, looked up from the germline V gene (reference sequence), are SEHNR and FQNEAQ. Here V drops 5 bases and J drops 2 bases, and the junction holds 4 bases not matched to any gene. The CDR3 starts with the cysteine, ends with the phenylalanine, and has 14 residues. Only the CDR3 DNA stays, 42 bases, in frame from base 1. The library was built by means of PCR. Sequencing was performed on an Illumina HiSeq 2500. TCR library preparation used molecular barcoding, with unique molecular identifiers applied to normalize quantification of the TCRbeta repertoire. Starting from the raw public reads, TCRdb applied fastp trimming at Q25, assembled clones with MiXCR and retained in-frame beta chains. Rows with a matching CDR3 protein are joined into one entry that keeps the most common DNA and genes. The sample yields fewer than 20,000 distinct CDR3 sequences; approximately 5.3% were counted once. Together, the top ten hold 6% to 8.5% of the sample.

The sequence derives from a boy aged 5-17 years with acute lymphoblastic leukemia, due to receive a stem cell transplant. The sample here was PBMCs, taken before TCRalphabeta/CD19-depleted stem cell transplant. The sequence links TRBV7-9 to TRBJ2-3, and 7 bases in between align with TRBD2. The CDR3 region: CASSRLAYTDTQYF. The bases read TGTGCCAGCAGCCGACTAGCCTACACAGATACGCAGTATTTT. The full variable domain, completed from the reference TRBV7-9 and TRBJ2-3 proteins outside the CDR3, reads DTGVSQNPRHKITKRGQNVTFRCDPISEHNRLYWYRQTLGQGPEFLTYFQNEAQLEKSRLLSDRFSAERPKGSFSTLEIQRTEQGDSAMYLCASSRLAYTDTQYFGPGTRLTVL.